One sample yielded the 12 T cell receptor beta chains listed below, sequenced in a study of cytomegalovirus exposure and HLA in healthy donors. In the PCR, 60 Vbeta and 13 Jbeta primers were used. The repertoire was sequenced with immunoSEQ multiplex PCR; TCRdb's copy has only in-frame clones and lacks some. The sample includes roughly 100,000 clones, 60% to 85% of them seen just once. The sample taken for sequencing was PBMCs. The receptors here all came from a woman between 40 and 55 years old in good health and CMV-seropositive.

This clone was counted between two and nine times. This chain links TRBV9 with TRBJ2-1; 7 bases map to TRBD1. V dropped 3 bases and J dropped 0; count of bases not matched to a gene: 3. The CDR3 consists of 15 residues. The V gene's germline CDR1 is SGDLS and CDR2 YYNGEE. CDR3: CASSAGTASYNEQFF. In DNA form, the CDR3 reads TGTGCCAGCAGCGCCGGGACAGCCTCCTACAATGAGCAGTTCTTC.

This clone appeared once. The rearrangement joins TRBV2 to TRBJ1-2, with a weak D call TRBD1 (5 bases). Germline V gene sequence: CDR1 SNHLY, CDR2 FYNNEI. The CDR3 consists of 12 residues. V lost 3 bases, J lost 8 bases, and 10 bases lay in between. DNA of the CDR3: TGTGCCAGCAGTGAGGCAGGGAACGGCTACACCTTC. Translated: CASSEAGNGYTF.

This clone was seen a few times. The rearrangement links TRBV28 to TRBJ1-5; D possibly corresponds to TRBD1 (5 bases). The ends were cut back, 2 bases at V and 0 bases at J, with 14 bases in the middle. The CDR3 has 17 amino acids. Germline CDR1 reads MDHEN; CDR2 reads SYDVKM. CDR3 amino acids: CASSLKGGTYSNQPQHF. The CDR3, as DNA: TGTGCCAGCAGTTTAAAAGGAGGGACCTATAGCAATCAGCCCCAGCATTTT.

This clone was seen just once. The chain couples TRBV29-1 to TRBJ2-4; maybe TRBD1 (6 bases). The CDR3 has 15 residues. Germline values: CDR1 SQVTM, CDR2 ANQGSEA. Trimming pared 2 bases from V and 4 bases from J, leaving 15 bases between. DNA for the CDR3: TGCAGCGTTGAACGGCAGGGAAGGGGGAAAAACATTCAGTACTTC. It codes for CSVERQGRGKNIQYF.

The chain combines TRBV7-2 with TRBJ2-3, with TRBD2 identical over 7 bases. V was clipped by 1 base and J by 1 base; unmatched bases: 2. The CDR3 spans 15 residues. The V gene's germline CDR1 is SGHTA and CDR2 FQGNSA. In DNA form, the CDR3 reads TGTGCCAGCAGCTTAGACGCGGGAGGCACAGATACGCAGTATTTT. Translation gives CASSLDAGGTDTQYF.

The J gene is TRBJ2-1, the V gene TRBV7-6; tentatively, D is TRBD1 (6 bases). From germline, CDR1 is SGHVS and CDR2 FNYEAQ. V lost 4 bases, J lost 5 bases, and 15 bases lay in between. The CDR3 has 15 residues. CDR3 amino acids: CASSSRGLRDNEQFF. The DNA for the CDR3 is TGTGCCAGCAGCTCCAGGGGTTTAAGGGACAATGAGCAGTTCTTC.

This rearrangement joins TRBV6-6 to TRBJ1-4; unclear D gene. The CDR3 is 15 residues long. V was cut by 0 bases and J by 8 bases, with 13 bases left in between. The germline V gene encodes CDR1 MNHNY and CDR2 SVGAGI (reference sequence). CDR3: CASSYSPSGLEKLFF. DNA for the CDR3: TGTGCCAGCAGTTACTCCCCTTCAGGTCTGGAAAAACTGTTTTTT.

J is TRBJ1-2 and V is TRBV21-1; the D segment call TRBD1 is taken from the table without a DNA check. TRBV21-1 is an annotated pseudogene. This CDR3 has 18 residues. For the CDR3, the DNA is TGTGCCAGCAGCAAAGCCCGACCGGACAGGGAGTTTTTTTCTGGCTACACCTTC. Encoded protein: CASSKARPDREFFSGYTF.

The count of this clone is one. V and J are TRBV9 and TRBJ2-7, with D possibly TRBD1 on 5 matching bases. This CDR3 spans 12 amino acids. The ends were cut back, 3 bases at V and 6 bases at J, with 10 bases in the middle. CDR1 and CDR2 from the germline V gene are SGDLS and YYNGEE. Here the CDR3 DNA reads TGTGCCAGCAGCGCCTCTAGGGGCGAGCAGTACTTC. It codes for CASSASRGEQYF. Complete variable domain (other parts from reference TRBV9 and TRBJ2-7): DSGVTQTPKHLITATGQRVTLRCSPRSGDLSVYWYQQSLDQGLQFLIQYYNGEERAKGNILERFSAQQFPDLHSELNLSSLELGDSALYFCASSASRGEQYFGPGTRLTVT.

The chain is built from TRBV28 and TRBJ2-7, with 7 bases fitting TRBD2. The trim removed 6 bases at V and 2 bases at J, leaving 10 bases unmatched. The CDR3 contains 15 residues. Germline CDR1 and CDR2: MDHEN and SYDVKM. CDR3 bases: TGTGCCAGCAGCCCTGGGGAGGGGATTACCTACGAGCAGTACTTC. Protein product: CASSPGEGITYEQYF.

The rearrangement links TRBV7-6 to TRBJ1-1; weak D call: TRBD1 (5 bases). The ends were cut back, 5 bases at V and 4 bases at J, with 11 bases in the middle. Germline V gene data show CDR1 as SGHVS and CDR2 as FNYEAQ. This CDR3 contains 13 residues. The CDR3 is CASSLGTLTEAFF. The CDR3 DNA is TGTGCCAGCAGCCTCGGGACTCTCACTGAAGCTTTCTTT.

The J gene is TRBJ1-2, the V gene TRBV7-9; D is ambiguous. Trimming left V 5 bases short and J 6 bases short, with 13 bases between. The germline V gene encodes CDR1 SEHNR and CDR2 FQNEAQ (reference sequence). CDR3 size: 13 residues. The CDR3 sequence is CASSPANGDGYTF. The CDR3 DNA reads as TGTGCCAGCAGCCCAGCGAATGGCGATGGCTACACCTTC. The full variable domain, completed using reference TRBV7-9 and TRBJ1-2, is DTGVSQNPRHKITKRGQNVTFRCDPISEHNRLYWYRQTLGQGPEFLTYFQNEAQLEKSRLLSDRFSAERPKGSFSTLEIQRTEQGDSAMYLCASSPANGDGYTFGSGTRLTVV.